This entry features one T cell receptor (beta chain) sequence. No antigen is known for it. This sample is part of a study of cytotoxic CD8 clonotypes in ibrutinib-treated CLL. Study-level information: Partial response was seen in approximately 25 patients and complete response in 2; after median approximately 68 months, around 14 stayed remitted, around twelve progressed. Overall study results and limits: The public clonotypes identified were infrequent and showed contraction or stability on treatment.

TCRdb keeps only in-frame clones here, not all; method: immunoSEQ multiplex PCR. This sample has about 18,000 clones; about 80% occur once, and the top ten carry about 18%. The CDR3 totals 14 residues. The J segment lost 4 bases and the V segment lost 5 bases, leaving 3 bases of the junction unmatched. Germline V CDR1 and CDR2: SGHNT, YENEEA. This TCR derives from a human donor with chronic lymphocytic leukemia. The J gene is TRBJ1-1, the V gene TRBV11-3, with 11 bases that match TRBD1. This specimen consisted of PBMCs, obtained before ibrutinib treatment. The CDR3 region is CASSPGQGVTEAFF. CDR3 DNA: TGTGCCAGCAGCCCGGGACAGGGGGTCACTGAAGCTTTCTTT.